The T cell receptor (beta chain) under discussion was sequenced for a study of beta chain features in type 1 diabetes. The germline V gene encodes CDR1 SGHDN and CDR2 FVKESK. V dropped 4 bases and J dropped 10 bases, with 13 bases sitting between them. This CDR3 region has 12 residues. Overall study findings and caveats: HLA effects on TCRB rearrangement stayed unresolved here. A moderate, significant TCRB CDR3 shortening appeared in type 1 diabetes across four CD4+ subsets. For type 1 diabetes patients, VDJ junctions showed fewer insertions and more deletions.

Expressed TCRB transcripts got sequenced, as all isolated RNA was reverse transcribed. Sequenced by immunoSEQ multiplex PCR; TCRdb stores in-frame clones only, minus some. The sample records hundreds of thousands of clones, more than 13% being singletons. This clone has more than one count but fewer than ten. What it recognizes is unknown. Purity exceeded 95% in all sorted populations. The sample comprised naive CD4+ T cells from blood. This clonotype originated in a man between 18 and 29 years old with type 1 diabetes. This chain joins TRBV14 and TRBJ1-1; TRBD1 is a possible D gene (5 bases). CDR3 loop: CASSRGRGRAFF. As DNA, the CDR3 is TGTGCCAGCAGCCGGGGCAGAGGGCGAGCTTTCTTT. Combining the CDR3 with reference TRBV14 and TRBJ1-1 gives the whole variable domain EAGVTQFPSHSVIEKGQTVTLRCDPISGHDNLYWYRRVMGKEIKFLLHFVKESKQDESGMPNNRFLAERTGGTYSTLKVQPAELEDSGVYFCASSRGRGRAFFGQGTRLTVV.